These 13 T cell receptor beta chains came from one sample sequenced in a study of cytomegalovirus exposure and HLA in healthy donors. Use of 60 Vbeta and 13 Jbeta primers characterized the PCR. Profiling relied on immunoSEQ multiplex PCR, and the TCRdb table lists in-frame clones only, not all of them. The sample includes about 120,000 clones, 65% to 85% of them seen just once. The sample was PBMCs. The receptors here all came from a woman between 40 and 55 years old in good health and CMV-seropositive.

The V gene is TRBV28, the J gene TRBJ2-7; 8 nucleotides agree with TRBD2. Germline lookup yields CDR1 MDHEN and CDR2 SYDVKM. This CDR3 comprises 15 residues. The trim removed 1 base at V and 2 bases at J, leaving 4 bases unmatched. CDR3 loop: CASSLSGTRAYEQYF. In DNA form, the CDR3 reads TGTGCCAGCAGTTTATCCGGGACTAGAGCCTACGAGCAGTACTTC.

This clone was observed once. The chain links TRBV7-2 to TRBJ1-2, with D hard to call. Trimming cost V 7 bases and J 4 bases, with 16 bases left between them. CDR3 length: 14 amino acids. Germline loops: CDR1 SGHTA, CDR2 FQGNSA. The CDR3 DNA reads TGTGCCAGCACCCCCAACCCCGGTATCTATGGCTACACCTTC. Translating it yields CASTPNPGIYGYTF.

The rearrangement links TRBV4-3 to TRBJ2-7, with 7 bases fitting TRBD2. The CDR3 covers 15 residues. Germline CDR1 reads LGHNA; CDR2 reads YSLEER. V shed 1 base and J 6 bases; nucleotides not matched to a gene: 9. The CDR3 bases are TGCGCCAGCAGCCAAGCGCTGGGGGGGATCATCGAGCAGTACTTC. The encoded protein is CASSQALGGIIEQYF.

The V call is TRBV7-9, the J call TRBJ2-3; weak D call: TRBD2 (7 bases). Germline V gene lookup returns CDR1 SEHNR and CDR2 FQNEAQ (reference sequence). Trimming shortened V by 3 bases and J by 2 bases, and 12 bases separated the two germline ends. CDR3 length: 15 amino acids. Here the CDR3 DNA reads TGTGCCAGCAGCTTCCGGGGGGCCTACACAGATACGCAGTATTTT. Translation gives CASSFRGAYTDTQYF.

In this sample, this clone turned up a few times. The chain recombines TRBV4-3 with TRBJ1-1; TRBD1 is a possible D gene (6 bases). The ends were cut back, 4 bases at V and 0 bases at J, with 15 bases in the middle. CDR3 length: 16 amino acids. CDR1 LGHNA and CDR2 YSLEER come from the germline V gene. The CDR3 sequence is CASSPGQGRVNTEAFF. In DNA form, the CDR3 reads TGCGCCAGCAGCCCGGGTCAGGGGAGGGTGAACACTGAAGCTTTCTTT.

The gene calls are TRBV13 and TRBJ2-3; no firm D call. The germline CDR1 and CDR2 sequences are PRHDT and FYEKMQ (reference sequence). V lost 5 bases and J 2 bases, leaving 5 bases between the germline ends. The CDR3 is 12 amino acids. CDR3 residues: CASSRDTDTQYF. DNA for the CDR3: TGTGCCAGCAGCCGCGACACAGATACGCAGTATTTT.

This chain links TRBV7-2 with TRBJ2-1; 8 bases map to TRBD2. V shed 2 bases and J 4 bases; nucleotides not matched to a gene: 4. The CDR3 spans 15 residues. Germline V CDR1 and CDR2: SGHTA, FQGNSA. The CDR3 bases are TGTGCCAGCAGCTTAAATTTAGCGGGGTACAATGAGCAGTTCTTC. This gives the protein CASSLNLAGYNEQFF.

This clone appeared a few times. The CDR3 is CATSKGGIPTDTQYF. The CDR3 coding sequence is TGTGCCACCAGCAAGGGCGGGATCCCCACAGATACGCAGTATTTT. This chain joins TRBV15 and TRBJ2-3, with D perhaps matching TRBD2 (6 bases). The length of the CDR3 is 15 residues. With 4 bases removed from V and 2 bases from J, the gap between germline ends came to 13 bases. Germline CDR1 and CDR2: LNHNV and YYDKDF (reference sequence).

The gene calls are TRBV2 and TRBJ2-1; TRBD2 agrees at 12 bases. The CDR3 has 15 residues. Germline V gene sequence: CDR1 SNHLY, CDR2 FYNNEI. V lost 4 bases to trimming and J lost 7 bases; unmatched junction nucleotides: 5. This CDR3 is CASSVGLAGTNEQFF. DNA for the CDR3: TGTGCCAGCAGTGTGGGACTAGCGGGCACTAATGAGCAGTTCTTC.

The chain links TRBV6-5 to TRBJ2-5; tentatively, D is TRBD1 (5 bases). Germline assignment: CDR1 MNHEY and CDR2 SVGAGI. The CDR3 is made up of 14 amino acids. The V end lost 2 bases, the J end lost 4 bases, and 11 bases lay between the germline ends. The CDR3 DNA reads as TGTGCCAGCAGTTACAGGGGAAATGGAGAGACCCAGTACTTC. This sequence encodes CASSYRGNGETQYF.

This chain links TRBV9 with TRBJ2-6, with D unclear. Germline CDR1 and CDR2: SGDLS and YYNGEE. The CDR3 is made up of 14 amino acids. V was clipped by 2 bases and J by 0 bases, with 3 bases between them. CDR3 nucleotide sequence: TGTGCCAGCAGCGTCGGCTCTGGGGCCAACGTCCTGACTTTC. Amino acids: CASSVGSGANVLTF.

This rearrangement joins TRBV7-6 to TRBJ2-2; D may be TRBD2 (5 bases). The CDR3 has 15 residues. Trimming removed 7 bases from V and 1 base from J, with 13 bases in between. CDR1 and CDR2 from the germline V gene are SGHVS and FNYEAQ. CDR3 DNA: TGTGCCAGCACCATGGGTGGACTGAACACCGGGGAGCTGTTTTTT. Its translation is CASTMGGLNTGELFF.

The rearrangement joins TRBV6-5 to TRBJ2-7; D is uncertain. Trimming removed 0 bases at V and 0 bases at J, with 3 bases between. CDR1 is MNHEY and CDR2 is SVGAGI in the germline V gene. The CDR3 length is 13 residues. CDR3 DNA sequence: TGTGCCAGCAGTTACTCGAGCTCCTACGAGCAGTACTTC. Its translation is CASSYSSSYEQYF.